Presented here are 23 T cell receptor beta chains from one specimen sequenced in a study of radiation and T cells in renal cell carcinoma. The table came from immunoSEQ multiplex PCR; TCRdb's copy has only in-frame clones and leaves some out. The sample lists about 140,000 clones; around four fifths were seen once. Documented time point: baseline pretreatment blood. Specified treatment: 15 Gy SBRT to primary tumor, nephrectomy 4 weeks later. Sequenced material: blood, taken from a patient whose treatment included radiotherapy and nephrectomy. These TCRs come from a woman aged 50 to 60 with renal cell carcinoma.

This chain links TRBV27 with TRBJ1-2; D remains ambiguous. The CDR3 runs 13 residues. V lost 0 bases to trimming and J lost 6 bases, with 8 bases between them. Germline-derived CDR1 and CDR2 are MNHEY and SMNVEV (reference sequence). In nucleotides, the CDR3 is TGTGCCAGCAGTTTATCAGGGAACCATGGCTACACCTTC. This encodes CASSLSGNHGYTF.

This clone has a single count. The chain couples TRBV6-5 to TRBJ2-4; D is unresolved. The germline V and J ends were trimmed by 5 bases and 3 bases, with 8 bases remaining between them. CDR3 size: 13 residues. CDR1 and CDR2 from the germline V gene are MNHEY and SVGAGI. The CDR3 DNA sequence: TGTGCCAGCAGTGAAGGGTACAAAAACATTCAGTACTTC. It is translated as CASSEGYKNIQYF.

The chain joins TRBV5-1 to TRBJ1-4; possibly TRBD1 for D (6 bases). This CDR3 has 14 amino acids. Germline V CDR1 and CDR2: SGHRS, YFSETQ. Trimming removed 3 bases at V and 1 base at J, with 7 bases between. The CDR3 loop is CASSSGETNEKLFF. DNA for the CDR3: TGCGCCAGCAGCTCAGGGGAAACTAATGAAAAACTGTTTTTT.

The chain carries TRBV9 and TRBJ1-1; tentatively, D is TRBD1 (6 bases). Trimming left V 4 bases short and J 7 bases short, with 11 bases between. CDR1 SGDLS and CDR2 YYNGEE come from the germline V gene. This CDR3 is 12 amino acids long. The CDR3 sequence: CASSRDRNEAFF. As DNA, the CDR3 is TGTGCCAGCAGCAGAGACAGGAATGAAGCTTTCTTT. The complete variable domain, with remaining parts taken from reference TRBV9 and TRBJ1-1, reads DSGVTQTPKHLITATGQRVTLRCSPRSGDLSVYWYQQSLDQGLQFLIQYYNGEERAKGNILERFSAQQFPDLHSELNLSSLELGDSALYFCASSRDRNEAFFGQGTRLTVV.

The genes are TRBV7-2 and TRBJ2-7; maybe TRBD2 (6 bases). The germline V gene has CDR1 SGHTA and CDR2 FQGNSA. The V end was cut by 3 bases, the J end by 0 bases, with 9 bases between. CDR3 length equals 14 residues. CDR3 sequence: CASSFAGSSYEQYF. The CDR3 bases are TGTGCCAGCAGCTTTGCCGGGAGCTCCTACGAGCAGTACTTC.

The chain couples TRBV28 to TRBJ1-6; a weak D match, TRBD1 (6 bases). CDR1 is MDHEN and CDR2 is SYDVKM in the germline V gene. Trimming took 3 bases from V and 11 from J, leaving 14 bases between them. The CDR3 consists of 14 residues. CDR3 region: CASSLPQQGTPLHF. The CDR3 bases are TGTGCCAGCAGTTTGCCGCAACAGGGTACACCCCTCCACTTT.

This chain connects TRBV30 to TRBJ2-1; 11 nucleotides align to TRBD1. This CDR3 spans 13 amino acids. The V and J ends lost 5 bases and 10 bases, in that order; junction bases with no gene match: 7. Germline-derived CDR1 and CDR2 are GTSNPN and SVGIG (reference sequence). Here the CDR3 DNA reads TGTGCCTGGTCAGGACAGGGGGCGGGCGAGCAGTTCTTC. Its protein is CAWSGQGAGEQFF.

The V and J genes are TRBV9 and TRBJ2-7; 9 positions match TRBD1. Germline lookup yields CDR1 SGDLS and CDR2 YYNGEE. With V trimmed by 0 bases and J by 4 bases, 5 bases remained unmatched. This CDR3 region has 15 residues. This CDR3 reads CASSVGGTGLYEQYF. Written as DNA, the CDR3 is TGTGCCAGCAGCGTAGGAGGGACAGGGTTGTACGAGCAGTACTTC.

Note on this clone: A read error may produce the germline difference seen at one junction end. The rearrangement joins TRBV6-5 to TRBJ1-2; 8 nucleotides align to TRBD1. Germline V lookup: CDR1 MNHEY, CDR2 SVGAGI. This CDR3 is 11 amino acids long. CDR3 bases: TGTGCCAGCAGTTACTCGGGACAGGTTGCCTTC. This codes for CASSYSGQVAF.

J is TRBJ1-2 and V is TRBV14; 9 bases fit TRBD1. The CDR3 is 15 amino acids. The V segment lost 3 bases and the J segment 2 bases; nucleotides outside the gene matches: 4. Germline V gene lookup returns CDR1 SGHDN and CDR2 FVKESK. Here the CDR3 DNA reads TGTGCCAGCAGCCAGATTGGACAGGGGAACTATGGCTACACCTTC. Translation: CASSQIGQGNYGYTF.

The chain combines TRBV27 with TRBJ1-5; D is possibly TRBD1 (5 bases). The V gene lost 0 bases and the J gene lost 4 bases, with 10 bases spanning the gap. This CDR3 is 15 amino acids long. Germline-derived CDR1 and CDR2 are MNHEY and SMNVEV (reference sequence). The CDR3 DNA reads as TGTGCCAGCAGTTTATCAAGGGGCCCAAATCAGCCCCAGCATTTT. It specifies CASSLSRGPNQPQHF.

The V call is TRBV6-5, the J call TRBJ2-6; the D is unclear. Germline V gene sequence: CDR1 MNHEY, CDR2 SVGAGI. With 5 bases removed from V and 0 bases from J, the gap between germline ends came to 5 bases. The CDR3 extends over 14 amino acids. The CDR3 nucleotides are TGTGCCAGCAGTGAAGACTCTGGGGCCAACGTCCTGACTTTC. It yields the protein CASSEDSGANVLTF.

This clone occurred once. The CDR3 region has the DNA TGTGCCAGCAGCTGGACTAGCGGGGGGGCGTACGAGCAGTACTTC. Amino acids: CASSWTSGGAYEQYF. The rearrangement links TRBV7-2 to TRBJ2-7, with 15 bases lining up with TRBD2. The CDR3 consists of 15 residues. Germline V lookup: CDR1 SGHTA, CDR2 FQGNSA. V shed 4 bases and J 4 bases; nucleotides not matched to a gene: 2.

The chain uses TRBV5-5 and TRBJ2-4, with TRBD2 matching 14 bases. J gave up 8 bases and V 4 bases, and 8 bases lay outside the gene matches. Germline V lookup: CDR1 SGHKS, CDR2 YYEKEE (reference sequence). This CDR3 is built from 16 residues. The CDR3 DNA reads as TGTGCCAGCAGCGCCGGGACTAGCGGGAGTTGGGACATTCAGTACTTC. Translating it yields CASSAGTSGSWDIQYF.

This clone was seen a few times. CDR3: CASSPETGPQETQYF. The CDR3 coding sequence is TGTGCCAGCTCACCAGAAACGGGTCCTCAAGAGACCCAGTACTTC. J is TRBJ2-5 and V is TRBV18; D not certain. Deletions cut 2 bases from V and 2 bases from J, with 12 bases between. The germline CDR1 and CDR2 sequences are KGHSH and LQKENI. CDR3 length: 15 residues.

V and J are TRBV7-9 and TRBJ1-1; D is unclear. CDR1 SEHNR and CDR2 FQNEAQ come from the germline V gene (reference sequence). The V gene lost 2 bases and the J gene lost 1 base, with 5 bases spanning the gap. The CDR3 spans 13 residues. This CDR3 is CASSLLWNTEAFF. The CDR3, as DNA: TGTGCCAGCAGCTTATTGTGGAACACTGAAGCTTTCTTT.

J is TRBJ2-4 and V is TRBV4-3, with TRBD1 matching 11 bases. With V trimmed by 4 bases and J by 6 bases, 5 bases remained unmatched. The CDR3 length is 15 residues. Germline CDR1 and CDR2: LGHNA and YSLEER. The CDR3 nucleotides read TGCGCCAGCAGCCGAGAGGGACAGGGGGTAAACATTCAGTACTTC. It translates to CASSREGQGVNIQYF.

The chain uses TRBV9 and TRBJ1-4, with 7 nucleotides matching TRBD1. The trim removed 0 bases at V and 11 bases at J, leaving 7 bases unmatched. The germline V gene has CDR1 SGDLS and CDR2 YYNGEE. This CDR3 is built from 14 residues. DNA of the CDR3: TGTGCCAGCAGCGTAGATGCTGACAGGGAGAAACTGTTTTTT. Translated, it gives CASSVDADREKLFF.

This rearrangement joins TRBV5-4 to TRBJ2-3; 9 positions agree with TRBD2. The CDR3 runs to 17 residues. Per germline, CDR1 SGHNT and CDR2 YYREEE (reference sequence). V lost 1 base to trimming and J lost 1 base; unmatched junction nucleotides: 7. The CDR3, as DNA: TGTGCCAGCAGCTTGCTTACTAGCGGGCGACGCACAGATACGCAGTATTTT. Amino acids: CASSLLTSGRRTDTQYF. Full variable domain (missing parts from reference TRBV5-4 and TRBJ2-3): ETGVTQSPTHLIKTRGQQVTLRCSSQSGHNTVSWYQQALGQGPQFIFQYYREEENGRGNFPPRFSGLQFPNYSSELNVNALELDDSALYLCASSLLTSGRRTDTQYFGPGTRLTVL.

This clone appeared a few times. The genes are TRBV10-2 and TRBJ2-7; D unclear. This CDR3 is built from 14 residues. The ends were cut back, 0 bases at V and 3 bases at J, with 9 bases in the middle. Germline CDR1 and CDR2: WSHSY and SAAADI. The CDR3 is CASSESAEYYEQYF. DNA for the CDR3: TGCGCCAGCAGTGAGTCGGCGGAGTACTACGAGCAGTACTTC.

The chain has TRBV9 and TRBJ1-6; D gene uncertain. This CDR3 is built from 14 residues. Trimming cost V 0 bases and J 8 bases, with 9 bases left between them. Germline V gives CDR1 SGDLS, CDR2 YYNGEE. CDR3 loop: CASSVDDTYSPLHF. In DNA form, the CDR3 reads TGTGCCAGCAGCGTAGACGACACCTATTCACCCCTCCACTTT.

CDR3 sequence reads: CAISESAGNQPQHF. The DNA of the CDR3 is TGTGCCATCAGTGAGTCGGCTGGCAATCAGCCCCAGCATTTT. The V gene is TRBV10-3, the J gene TRBJ1-5, with D hard to call. V was clipped by 0 bases and J by 2 bases, with 5 bases between them. The germline gives CDR1 ENHRY, CDR2 SYGVKD. This CDR3 region has 14 residues.

The chain links TRBV2 to TRBJ2-3, with TRBD1 as a possible D gene (6 bases). The CDR3 runs 14 residues. Germline V gene data show CDR1 as SNHLY and CDR2 as FYNNEI. V was trimmed by 5 bases and J by 0 bases, leaving 9 bases between them. Here the CDR3 reads CASSTQGSTDTQYF. CDR3 bases: TGTGCCAGCAGTACTCAGGGGAGCACAGATACGCAGTATTTT.